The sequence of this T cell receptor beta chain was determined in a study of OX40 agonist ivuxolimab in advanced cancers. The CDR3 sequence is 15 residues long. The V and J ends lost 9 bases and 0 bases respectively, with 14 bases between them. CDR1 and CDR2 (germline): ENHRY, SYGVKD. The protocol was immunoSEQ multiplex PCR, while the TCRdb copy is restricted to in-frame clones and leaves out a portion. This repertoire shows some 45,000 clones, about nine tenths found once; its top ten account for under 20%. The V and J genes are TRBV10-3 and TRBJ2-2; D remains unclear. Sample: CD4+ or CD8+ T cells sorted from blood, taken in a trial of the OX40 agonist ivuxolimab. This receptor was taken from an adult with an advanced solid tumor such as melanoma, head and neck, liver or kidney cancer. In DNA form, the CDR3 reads TGTGCCATTTCCGTTAAGGTCCCGAACACCGGGGAGCTGTTTTTT. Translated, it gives CAISVKVPNTGELFF.